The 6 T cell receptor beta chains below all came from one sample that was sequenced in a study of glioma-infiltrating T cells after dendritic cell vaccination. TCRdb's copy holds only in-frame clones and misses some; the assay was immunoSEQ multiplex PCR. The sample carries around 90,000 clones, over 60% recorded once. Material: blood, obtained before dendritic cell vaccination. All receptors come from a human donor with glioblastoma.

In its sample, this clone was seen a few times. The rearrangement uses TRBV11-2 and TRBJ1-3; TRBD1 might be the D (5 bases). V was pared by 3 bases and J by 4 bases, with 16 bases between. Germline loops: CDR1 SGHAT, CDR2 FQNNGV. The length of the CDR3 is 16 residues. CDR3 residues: CASSFDPGSVGNTIYF. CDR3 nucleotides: TGTGCCAGCAGCTTTGATCCAGGGTCAGTGGGAAACACCATATATTTT.

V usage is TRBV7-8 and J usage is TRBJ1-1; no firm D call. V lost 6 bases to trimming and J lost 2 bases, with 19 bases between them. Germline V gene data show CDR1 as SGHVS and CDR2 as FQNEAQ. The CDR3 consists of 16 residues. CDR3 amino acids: CASRMSRSLDNTEAFF. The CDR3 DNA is TGTGCCAGCAGAATGAGCCGATCCCTAGACAACACTGAAGCTTTCTTT.

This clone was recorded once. In nucleotides, the CDR3 is TGCGCCAGCAGCCGACTGTCTTACAATGAGCAGTTCTTC. Translating gives CASSRLSYNEQFF. The chain combines TRBV4-1 with TRBJ2-1; D unclear. Germline assignment: CDR1 MGHRA and CDR2 YSYEKL. This CDR3 comprises 13 residues. The V gene lost 4 bases and the J gene lost 4 bases, with 8 bases spanning the gap.

The CDR3 is CAWGKRLTGQETQYF. The CDR3 DNA follows: TGTGCCTGGGGGAAAAGATTGACAGGCCAAGAGACCCAGTACTTC. The chain uses TRBV30 and TRBJ2-5, with TRBD1 as a possible D gene (6 bases). The V end lost 5 bases, the J end lost 1 base, and 17 bases lay between the germline ends. CDR3 length: 15 amino acids. The germline gives CDR1 GTSNPN, CDR2 SVGIG (reference sequence).

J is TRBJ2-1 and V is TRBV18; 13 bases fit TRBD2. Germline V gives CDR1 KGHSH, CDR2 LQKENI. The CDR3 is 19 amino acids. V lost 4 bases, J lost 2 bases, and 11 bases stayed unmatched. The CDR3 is CASSRTSGSKSITYNEQFF. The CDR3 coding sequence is TGTGCCAGCTCACGGACTAGCGGGAGTAAGTCAATAACCTACAATGAGCAGTTCTTC.

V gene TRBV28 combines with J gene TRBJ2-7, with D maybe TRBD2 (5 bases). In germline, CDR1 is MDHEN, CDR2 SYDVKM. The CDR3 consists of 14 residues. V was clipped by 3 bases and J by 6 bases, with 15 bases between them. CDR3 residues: CASSFQDLMGEQYF. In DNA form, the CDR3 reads TGTGCCAGCAGTTTTCAGGACTTGATGGGCGAGCAGTACTTC.